These 19 T cell receptor beta chains came from one sample sequenced in a study of blood T cell repertoires in COVID-19. Produced via immunoSEQ multiplex PCR; TCRdb's table is partial and in-frame only. The table records about 30,000 clones, about 90% of them present only once. The sequenced sample was peripheral blood. These receptors were taken from a man between 60 and 75 years old with active COVID-19.

This CDR3 reads CASSLGDSIYNEQFF. CDR3 nucleotides: TGTGCCAGCAGCTTAGGGGACAGTATATACAATGAGCAGTTCTTC. V gene TRBV11-3 combines with J gene TRBJ2-1, with TRBD1 identical over 7 bases. Trimming at V came to 1 base and at J to 4 bases, leaving 4 bases not matched to a gene. Germline V gene sequence: CDR1 SGHNT, CDR2 YENEEA. This CDR3 spans 15 amino acids.

This chain links TRBV7-9 with TRBJ1-1; no firm D call. CDR1 is SEHNR and CDR2 is FQNEAQ in the germline V gene (reference sequence). V dropped 4 bases and J dropped 2 bases, with 8 bases sitting between them. This CDR3 is built from 13 residues. CDR3 sequence reads: CASSYTSNTEAFF. In DNA form, the CDR3 reads TGTGCCAGCAGCTACACCTCCAACACTGAAGCTTTCTTT.

The chain has TRBV19 and TRBJ2-7; no clear D gene. Per germline, CDR1 LNHDA and CDR2 SQIVND (reference sequence). Deletions cut 1 base from V and 5 bases from J, with 9 bases between. The CDR3 extends over 13 amino acids. The CDR3 DNA follows: TGTGCCAGTAGTATAGGCGACTGGGACGAGCAGTACTTC. Its protein product is CASSIGDWDEQYF.

The CDR3 DNA follows: TGTGCCAGCAGCTTACGACTAGCGGGATCGGGGCTTGAGACCCAGTACTTC. Translated, it gives CASSLRLAGSGLETQYF. The rearrangement links TRBV7-9 to TRBJ2-5; 11 nucleotides match TRBD2. CDR1 and CDR2 from the germline V gene are SEHNR and FQNEAQ (reference sequence). The J segment lost 5 bases and the V segment lost 2 bases, leaving 10 bases of the junction unmatched. The CDR3 totals 17 residues.

The gene calls are TRBV6-4 and TRBJ2-2, with D possibly TRBD2 on 6 matching bases. The V gene's germline CDR1 is MRHNA and CDR2 SNTAGT. The CDR3 runs 15 residues. The V gene lost 6 bases and the J gene lost 3 bases, with 14 bases spanning the gap. CDR3 loop: CASSDTSQDTGELFF. Written as DNA, the CDR3 is TGTGCCAGCAGCGATACTAGCCAGGACACCGGGGAGCTGTTTTTT.

The table lists this clone with a few counts. V usage is TRBV4-1 and J usage is TRBJ1-1; D gene uncertain. The ends were cut back, 0 bases at V and 1 base at J, with 18 bases in the middle. CDR3 size: 18 residues. Germline V gives CDR1 MGHRA, CDR2 YSYEKL. In DNA, the CDR3 is TGCGCCAGCAGCCAAGACCCCGGGTCCAGCGTACCGAACACTGAAGCTTTCTTT. Its translation: CASSQDPGSSVPNTEAFF.

The chain is built from TRBV6-5 and TRBJ1-2; 7 bases align to TRBD1. The CDR3 is made up of 15 amino acids. From germline, CDR1 is MNHEY and CDR2 SVGAGI. V shed 2 bases, J shed 0 bases, and the junction held 3 bases outside the gene matches. The CDR3 sequence: CASSYRDSPNYGYTF. CDR3 nucleotide sequence: TGTGCCAGCAGTTACCGGGACAGCCCTAACTATGGCTACACCTTC.

The rearrangement uses TRBV7-9 and TRBJ2-1; the D gene is possibly TRBD2 (6 bases). CDR1 and CDR2 from the germline V gene are SEHNR and FQNEAQ (reference sequence). CDR3 length equals 17 residues. With 5 bases removed from V and 1 base from J, the gap between germline ends came to 18 bases. The CDR3: CASSPRRDLTSYNEQFF. CDR3 in DNA: TGTGCCAGCAGCCCACGTCGGGACTTAACATCCTACAATGAGCAGTTCTTC.

This clone was recorded once. The chain uses TRBV27 and TRBJ2-2; 13 nucleotides align to TRBD2. In germline, CDR1 is MNHEY, CDR2 SMNVEV (reference sequence). The CDR3 length is 16 residues. V lost 4 bases and J lost 7; bases outside the gene matches: 6. The chain's CDR3 is CASSSWTSGRGGELFF. DNA for the CDR3: TGTGCCAGCAGTTCCTGGACTAGCGGGAGAGGCGGGGAGCTGTTTTTT.

The chain is built from TRBV11-3 and TRBJ2-3, with TRBD2 identical over 12 bases. This CDR3 has 16 amino acids. In germline, CDR1 is SGHNT, CDR2 YENEEA. Losses at the gene ends were 5 bases for V and 2 bases for J; bases not matched to a gene: 5. The CDR3 sequence: CASSPRTSGNTDTQYF. CDR3 DNA: TGTGCCAGCAGCCCCCGGACTAGCGGGAACACAGATACGCAGTATTTT.

This chain uses TRBV6-5 with TRBJ2-7; D may be TRBD2 (6 bases). The CDR3 extends over 13 amino acids. The germline V and J ends were trimmed by 6 bases and 6 bases, with 15 bases remaining between them. Germline CDR1 MNHEY, CDR2 SVGAGI. The CDR3 DNA reads TGTGCCAGCAGGACGGGGGAGATAAGCGAGCAGTACTTC. Amino acid sequence: CASRTGEISEQYF.

The chain uses TRBV11-2 and TRBJ1-2, with a possible D match to TRBD1 (6 bases). CDR1 and CDR2 (germline): SGHAT, FQNNGV. This CDR3 region has 13 residues. V was shortened by 8 bases and J by 4 bases, with 14 bases between the two germline ends. The DNA for the CDR3 is TGTGCCAGCCGTTTAGGGGGAGGCTATGGCTACACCTTC. Translating gives CASRLGGGYGYTF.

This clone appeared once. The CDR3 here is CASSLSDISNYEQYF. For the CDR3, the DNA is TGTGCCAGCAGCTTGTCAGACATTTCGAACTACGAGCAGTACTTC. The genes are TRBV5-5 and TRBJ2-7; D unresolved. The germline V and J ends were trimmed by 1 base and 3 bases, with 14 bases remaining between them. Germline CDR1 reads SGHKS; CDR2 reads YYEKEE (reference sequence). This CDR3 has 15 residues.

The CDR3 DNA sequence: TGTGCCAGCAGTGTACAAGAGACCCAGTACTTC. This translates into CASSVQETQYF. The V and J genes are TRBV2 and TRBJ2-5; D call uncertain. V was pared by 4 bases and J by 2 bases, with 2 bases between. Per germline, CDR1 SNHLY and CDR2 FYNNEI. The CDR3 contains 11 residues.

The V and J genes are TRBV5-8 and TRBJ2-1; D unresolved. In germline, CDR1 is SGHTS, CDR2 YDEGEE. The CDR3 covers 15 residues. V lost 7 bases and J 2 bases, leaving 16 bases between the germline ends. CDR3 sequence reads: CASQIFLSAYNEQFF. The CDR3 nucleotides are TGTGCCAGCCAGATTTTCCTTTCCGCCTACAATGAGCAGTTCTTC.

The chain employs TRBV5-1 and TRBJ1-1; TRBD1 agrees at 9 bases. The CDR3 has 16 residues. V shed 4 bases and J 1 base; nucleotides not matched to a gene: 8. Per the germline V gene, CDR1 is SGHRS and CDR2 is YFSETQ. Here the CDR3 reads CASSTSGTGTNTEAFF. The CDR3 DNA is TGCGCCAGCAGCACTTCCGGGACAGGGACGAACACTGAAGCTTTCTTT.

The J gene is TRBJ2-7, the V gene TRBV5-1; 10 bases fit TRBD2. The CDR3 consists of 15 residues. With V trimmed by 5 bases and J by 0 bases, 5 bases remained unmatched. Per the germline V gene, CDR1 is SGHRS and CDR2 is YFSETQ. The CDR3: CASSLTSGPSYEQYF. CDR3 in DNA: TGCGCCAGCAGTCTGACTAGCGGGCCCTCCTACGAGCAGTACTTC. The complete variable domain, with remaining parts taken from reference TRBV5-1 and TRBJ2-7, reads KAGVTQTPRYLIKTRGQQVTLSCSPISGHRSVSWYQQTPGQGLQFLFEYFSETQRNKGNFPGRFSGRQFSNSRSEMNVSTLELGDSALYLCASSLTSGPSYEQYFGPGTRLTVT.

This sequence joins TRBV18 and TRBJ1-2; D might be TRBD1 (5 bases). V was shortened by 3 bases and J by 8 bases, with 22 bases between the two germline ends. The V gene's germline CDR1 is KGHSH and CDR2 LQKENI. CDR3 length: 16 amino acids. The CDR3 spells CASSPYTETVPPGYTF. CDR3 in DNA: TGTGCCAGCTCACCTTACACCGAGACAGTACCCCCCGGCTACACCTTC.

The chain carries TRBV28 and TRBJ2-7, with 8 bases aligning to TRBD1. Trimming at V came to 5 bases and at J to 2 bases, leaving 5 bases not matched to a gene. Germline loops: CDR1 MDHEN, CDR2 SYDVKM. CDR3 length: 14 residues. The DNA of the CDR3 is TGTGCCAGCAGTCCGGGACAGGTAGCCTACGAGCAGTACTTC. Its translation is CASSPGQVAYEQYF.